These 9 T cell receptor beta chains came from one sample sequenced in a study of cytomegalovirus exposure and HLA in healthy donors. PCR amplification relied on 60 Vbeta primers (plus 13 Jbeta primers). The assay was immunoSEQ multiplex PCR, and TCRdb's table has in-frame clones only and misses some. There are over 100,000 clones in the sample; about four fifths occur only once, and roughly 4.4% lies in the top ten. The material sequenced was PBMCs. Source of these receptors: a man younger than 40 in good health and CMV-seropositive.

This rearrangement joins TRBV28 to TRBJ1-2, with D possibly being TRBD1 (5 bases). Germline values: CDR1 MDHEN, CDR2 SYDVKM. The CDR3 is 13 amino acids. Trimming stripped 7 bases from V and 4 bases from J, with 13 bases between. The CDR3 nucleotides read TGTGCCAGCACCTTTGGGGGAGGCTATGGCTACACCTTC. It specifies CASTFGGGYGYTF.

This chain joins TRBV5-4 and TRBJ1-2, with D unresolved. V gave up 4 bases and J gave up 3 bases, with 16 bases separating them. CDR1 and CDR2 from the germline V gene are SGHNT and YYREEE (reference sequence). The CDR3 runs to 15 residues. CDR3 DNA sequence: TGTGCCAGCAGCCGGGATTTGTTGGGAGACTATGGCTACACCTTC. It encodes CASSRDLLGDYGYTF.

CDR3 residues: CASSAQPGGGSEQFF. The CDR3 nucleotides read TGCGCCAGCTCGGCCCAACCGGGGGGGGGAAGTGAGCAGTTCTTC. V usage is TRBV5-1 and J usage is TRBJ2-1; 8 bases map to TRBD2. V lost 7 bases and J lost 9; bases outside the gene matches: 15. From germline, CDR1 is SGHRS and CDR2 YFSETQ. The CDR3 is 15 amino acids.

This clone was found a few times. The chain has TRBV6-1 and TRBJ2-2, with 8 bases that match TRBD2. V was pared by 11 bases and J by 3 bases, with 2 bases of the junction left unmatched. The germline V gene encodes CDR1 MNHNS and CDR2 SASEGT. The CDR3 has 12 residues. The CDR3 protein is CASAGDTGELFF. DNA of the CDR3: TGTGCCTCAGCGGGAGACACCGGGGAGCTGTTTTTT.

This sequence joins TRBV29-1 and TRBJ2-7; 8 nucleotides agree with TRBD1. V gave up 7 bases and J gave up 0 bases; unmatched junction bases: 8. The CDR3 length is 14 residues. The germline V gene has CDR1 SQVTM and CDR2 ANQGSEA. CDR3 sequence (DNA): TGCAGCGCTTCGGACAGGGTGAGCTCCTACGAGCAGTACTTC. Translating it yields CSASDRVSSYEQYF.

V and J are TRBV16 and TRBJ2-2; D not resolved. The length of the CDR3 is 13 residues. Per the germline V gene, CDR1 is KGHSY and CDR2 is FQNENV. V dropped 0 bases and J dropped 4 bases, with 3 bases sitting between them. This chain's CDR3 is CASSQSSTGELFF. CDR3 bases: TGTGCCAGCAGCCAATCGAGCACCGGGGAGCTGTTTTTT.

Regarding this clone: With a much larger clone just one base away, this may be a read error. This CDR3 reads CASSFDRNYGYTF. CDR3 nucleotide sequence: TGTGCCAGCAGCTTCGACAGGAACTATGGCTACACCTTC. V is TRBV7-2 and J is TRBJ1-2, with a tentative D call TRBD1 (6 bases). V was trimmed by 3 bases and J by 2 bases, leaving 7 bases between them. This CDR3 is built from 13 residues. CDR1 SGHTA and CDR2 FQGNSA come from the germline V gene.

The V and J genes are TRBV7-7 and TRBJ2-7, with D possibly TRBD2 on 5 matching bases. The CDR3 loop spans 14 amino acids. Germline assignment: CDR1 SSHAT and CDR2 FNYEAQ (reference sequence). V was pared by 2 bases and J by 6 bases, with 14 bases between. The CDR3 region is CASSLTPGGREQYF. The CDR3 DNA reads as TGTGCCAGCAGCTTAACCCCCGGAGGTCGCGAGCAGTACTTC.

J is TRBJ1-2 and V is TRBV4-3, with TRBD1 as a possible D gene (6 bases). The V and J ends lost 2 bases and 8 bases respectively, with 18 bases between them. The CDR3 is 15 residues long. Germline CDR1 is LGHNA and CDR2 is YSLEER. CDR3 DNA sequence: TGCGCCAGCAGCCAACTAAGGCGGGGGGCTGAGGGCTACACCTTC. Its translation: CASSQLRRGAEGYTF.